These T cell receptor beta chains were read from a single sample in a study of CD8 T cells in ankylosing spondylitis. TCRdb recomputed calls from the 5' RACE reads with MiXCR, one row per CDR3 protein. Of 750,000 to 850,000 distinct CDR3 sequences in the sample, over 9.5% are singletons; the top ten hold less than 0.65%. The sample was blood, either unsorted or a sorted T cell fraction (not recorded which). Receptors were obtained from a male donor with ankylosing spondylitis. Each CDR3 is given with its conserved first and last residue. D genes are given only for firm matches. Clone size is stated in some rows and not others, as once, few, many or a class when expanded.

d_call	cdr3_length	v_call	clone_size	j_call	cdr3_aa	cdr3_nt
-	16	TRBV5-6	-	TRBJ1-4	CASSGGTKAANEKLFF	TGTGCCAGCAGCGGCGGGACAAAGGCGGCTAATGAAAAACTGTTTTTT
-	16	TRBV6-1	many	TRBJ2-6	CASSQITGWGANVLTF	TGTGCCAGCAGCCAGATTACGGGTTGGGGGGCCAACGTCCTGACTTTC
-	15	TRBV5-6	few	TRBJ1-2	CASSLEYGANYGYTF	TGTGCCAGCAGCTTGGAATACGGAGCTAACTATGGCTACACCTTC
-	14	TRBV5-4	few	TRBJ2-1	CASSSYKEDNEQFF	TGTGCCAGCAGCTCCTACAAGGAAGATAATGAGCAGTTCTTC
TRBD2	15	TRBV4-3	-	TRBJ2-1	CASSQDQRGGNEQFF	TGCGCCAGCAGCCAGGATCAGCGGGGGGGCAATGAGCAGTTCTTC
TRBD1	15	TRBV5-1	-	TRBJ2-7	CASSLDGTVLREQYF	TGCGCCAGCAGCTTGGACGGGACAGTCCTACGGGAGCAGTACTTC
-	12	TRBV4-2	few	TRBJ2-1	CASSQDKYEQFF	TGTGCCAGCAGCCAAGACAAGTATGAGCAGTTCTTC
-	14	TRBV7-2	-	TRBJ2-1	CASSSDWGKDEQFF	TGTGCCAGCAGCTCGGACTGGGGGAAGGACGAGCAGTTCTTC
-	16	TRBV7-9	many	TRBJ2-7	CASSLALSGVYYEQYF	TGTGCCAGCAGCTTAGCGCTCTCAGGGGTCTACTACGAGCAGTACTTC
TRBD1	14	TRBV10-3	-	TRBJ1-1	CAISRTGLDTEAFF	TGTGCCATCAGTCGGACAGGCCTTGACACTGAAGCTTTCTTT
-	15	TRBV4-3	-	TRBJ1-2	CASSQETGIGYGYTF	TGCGCCAGCAGCCAAGAGACGGGAATAGGCTATGGCTACACCTTC
-	14	TRBV20-1	few	TRBJ1-3	CSATPGQSGNTIYF	TGCAGTGCTACACCAGGACAATCTGGAAACACCATATATTTT
TRBD1	18	TRBV11-1	few	TRBJ2-6	CASSLGTGPSGGANVLTF	TGTGCCAGCAGCTTAGGGACAGGGCCATCTGGGGGGGCCAACGTCCTGACTTTC
-	12	TRBV7-9	many	TRBJ2-7	CASSLDAYEQYF	TGTGCCAGCAGCTTGGATGCCTACGAGCAGTACTTC
-	16	TRBV27	-	TRBJ2-2	CASRPFGGAGTGELFF	TGTGCCAGCAGACCTTTCGGGGGCGCGGGCACCGGGGAGCTGTTTTTT
-	13	TRBV5-1	few	TRBJ2-7	CASRDSGAPEQYF	TGCGCCAGCAGAGATTCCGGGGCCCCCGAGCAGTACTTC
TRBD2	14	TRBV11-2	many	TRBJ2-4	CASSILGLEDIQYF	TGTGCCAGCAGCATACTGGGACTAGAGGACATTCAGTACTTC
-	13	TRBV3-1	-	TRBJ2-5	CASSRGTEETQYF	TGTGCCAGCAGCCGCGGGACAGAAGAGACCCAGTACTTC
-	12	TRBV20-1	few	TRBJ1-1	CSASGANTEAFF	TGCAGTGCTAGTGGGGCTAACACTGAAGCTTTCTTT
-	13	TRBV7-8	few	TRBJ2-7	CASSLFGSYEQYF	TGTGCCAGCAGCTTATTTGGTTCCTACGAGCAGTACTTC
TRBD2	15	TRBV20-1	-	TRBJ2-7	CSAIPGTRSSYEQYF	TGCAGTGCCATTCCAGGGACTAGGAGTTCCTACGAGCAGTACTTC
-	14	TRBV11-2	few	TRBJ1-1	CASSLQIGNTEAFF	TGTGCCAGCAGCTTACAGATTGGGAACACTGAAGCTTTCTTT
-	13	TRBV7-9	-	TRBJ1-2	CASSSGAFYGYTF	TGTGCCAGCAGCTCGGGAGCTTTCTATGGCTACACCTTC
-	12	TRBV12-3/TRBV12-4	many	TRBJ1-2	CAIYRGSYGYTF	TGTGCCATTTACAGAGGTAGCTATGGCTACACCTTC
TRBD1	14	TRBV18	once	TRBJ2-1	CASSPQKGANEQFF	TGTGCCAGCTCACCGCAGAAGGGGGCTAATGAGCAGTTCTTC
-	16	TRBV6-5	few	TRBJ1-5	CASSSDRRGSNQPQHF	TGTGCCAGCAGTTCGGACAGAAGGGGAAGCAATCAGCCCCAGCATTTT
-	16	TRBV7-3	-	TRBJ2-3	CASSLRVGERTDTQYF	TGTGCCAGCAGCTTAAGGGTGGGGGAACGCACAGATACGCAGTATTTT
-	12	TRBV10-3	many	TRBJ2-5	CAISDTTEAQYF	TGTGCCATCAGTGATACCACAGAGGCCCAGTACTTC
-	13	TRBV10-3	few	TRBJ2-7	CAISGEVSGEQYF	TGTGCCATCTCAGGGGAAGTCTCGGGCGAGCAGTACTTC
TRBD1	14	TRBV12-3/TRBV12-4	few	TRBJ1-2	CASRQGAEFHGYTF	TGTGCCAGCAGGCAGGGGGCGGAATTCCATGGCTACACCTTC
-	12	TRBV29-1	-	TRBJ1-4	CSVEEGSERLFF	TGCAGCGTTGAAGAAGGCAGCGAAAGGTTGTTTTTT